Listed below are T cell receptor beta chains from one sample, sequenced in a study of graft-versus-host responses after intestinal transplantation. The antigens of these receptors remain unknown. The protocol was immunoSEQ multiplex PCR, while the TCRdb copy is restricted to in-frame clones and leaves out a portion. Altogether 85,000 to 130,000 clones are present, about 90% being singletons, with the ten largest covering around 0.96%. The material sequenced was unstimulated CD4+ T cells sorted from spleen or lymph node cells, taken before intestinal transplant. These receptor sequences come from a human donor who received an intestinal transplant. CDR3s include the opening cysteine and the closing phenylalanine or tryptophan. A D gene is named only where the DNA matches it firmly. Clone size is stated in some rows and not others, as once, few, many or a class when expanded.

V	size	J	D	CDR3	DNA
TRBV6-5	-	TRBJ1-6	-	CASRTNNRDSPLHF	TGTGCCAGCAGAACAAACAATCGGGATTCACCCCTCCACTTT
TRBV5-1	-	TRBJ2-7	-	CASSLDVGPYYEQYF	TGCGCCAGCAGCTTGGACGTCGGCCCCTACTACGAGCAGTACTTC
TRBV20-1	-	TRBJ2-5	TRBD1	CSPRQGETQYF	TGCAGTCCAAGACAGGGGGAGACCCAGTACTTC
TRBV10-2	-	TRBJ1-1	-	CASRSDRNTEAFF	TGCGCCAGCAGATCGGACAGAAACACTGAAGCTTTCTTT
TRBV11-1	-	TRBJ2-1	-	CASSRDRNTEQFF	TGTGCCAGCAGCAGGGACCGCAACACTGAGCAGTTCTTC
TRBV5-5	-	TRBJ1-6	-	CASSLWSSPLHF	TGTGCCAGCAGCTTATGGAGTTCACCCCTCCACTTT
TRBV7-2	-	TRBJ1-2	-	CASSPQFNRVNYGYTF	TGTGCCAGCAGCCCTCAATTTAACAGGGTTAACTATGGCTACACCTTC
TRBV7-9	-	TRBJ1-4	-	CASSFSSEKLFF	TGTGCCAGCAGTTTTAGTAGCGAAAAACTGTTTTTT
TRBV20-1	few	TRBJ1-1	-	CSASRNTEAFF	TGCAGTGCTAGCCGGAACACTGAAGCTTTCTTT
TRBV7-3	-	TRBJ2-3	-	CASSPQGGKSDTQYF	TGTGCCAGCAGCCCGCAGGGCGGGAAATCAGATACGCAGTATTTT
TRBV5-1	-	TRBJ1-4	-	CASSSGVGNEKLFF	TGCGCCAGCAGCTCCGGGGTCGGGAATGAAAAACTGTTTTTT
TRBV6-1	once	TRBJ1-2	TRBD1	CASSEPRQGSYGYTF	TGTGCCAGCAGTGAACCAAGACAGGGTAGCTATGGCTACACCTTC
TRBV29-1	-	TRBJ1-1	-	CSVGHTKAFF	TGCAGCGTTGGTCACACAAAAGCTTTCTTT
TRBV28	-	TRBJ2-7	TRBD2	CASSQTGLAGEPGEQYF	TGTGCCAGCAGTCAAACGGGACTAGCGGGAGAGCCGGGCGAGCAGTACTTC
TRBV5-6	-	TRBJ1-2	-	CASSLIKTGWDYGYTF	TGTGCCAGCAGCTTGATTAAAACAGGGTGGGACTATGGCTACACCTTC
TRBV5-6	-	TRBJ2-5	-	CASTGGWYQETQYF	TGTGCCAGCACTGGGGGATGGTACCAAGAGACCCAGTACTTC
TRBV5-6	few	TRBJ2-3	TRBD1	CASRGQGFDTQYF	TGTGCCAGCAGAGGACAGGGGTTTGATACGCAGTATTTT
TRBV18	-	TRBJ2-1	TRBD1	CASSQGRTGGLRMDEQFF	TGTGCCAGCTCACAGGGCAGAACAGGGGGACTGCGGATGGATGAGCAGTTCTTC
TRBV4-1	-	TRBJ2-5	TRBD1	CASRGQGETQYF	TGCGCCAGCAGGGGACAGGGGGAGACCCAGTACTTC
TRBV5-5	-	TRBJ2-7	TRBD1	CASSFMTGVGLVEQYF	TGTGCCAGCAGCTTTATGACAGGGGTCGGTTTGGTCGAGCAGTACTTC
TRBV10-3	-	TRBJ2-3	-	CAIRSADTQYF	TGTGCCATCAGGAGTGCAGATACGCAGTATTTT
TRBV6-4	few	TRBJ1-6	TRBD1	CASSDSGQGKSDNSPLHF	TGTGCCAGCAGTGACTCGGGACAGGGTAAGTCCGATAATTCACCCCTCCACTTT
TRBV2	-	TRBJ1-2	-	CATEPGGYGYTF	TGTGCCACCGAGCCGGGGGGCTATGGCTACACCTTC
TRBV9	-	TRBJ2-2	TRBD2	CASSAREGRAGELFF	TGTGCCAGCAGCGCCCGGGAAGGGAGGGCCGGGGAGCTGTTTTTT
TRBV5-6	-	TRBJ2-1	-	CASSQRGVSSYNEQFF	TGTGCCAGCAGCCAGCGAGGGGTGAGCTCCTACAATGAGCAGTTCTTC
TRBV5-4	-	TRBJ2-7	TRBD2	CASSKLAGRTYEQYF	TGTGCCAGCAGCAAACTAGCGGGTAGAACCTACGAGCAGTACTTC
TRBV19	-	TRBJ2-3	-	CASSDGGRLGVTDTQYF	TGTGCCAGTTCGGACGGGGGCCGTCTAGGGGTTACAGATACGCAGTATTTT
TRBV7-2	-	TRBJ2-3	-	CASSFSSGGGDTQYF	TGTGCCAGCAGCTTTTCTAGCGGAGGGGGGGATACGCAGTATTTT
TRBV7-6	-	TRBJ2-7	TRBD1	CASSSGQGLYEQYF	TGTGCCAGCAGCTCCGGACAGGGACTCTACGAGCAGTACTTC
TRBV5-1	-	TRBJ2-3	TRBD1	CASTRDSPSTDTQYF	TGCGCCAGCACCCGGGACAGTCCTAGCACAGATACGCAGTATTTT
TRBV5-1	few	TRBJ2-7	TRBD1	CASSLGGQGKGEQYF	TGCGCCAGCAGCTTGGGGGGACAGGGAAAGGGTGAGCAGTACTTC
TRBV7-3	-	TRBJ2-1	TRBD2	CASSLTGLDYNEQFF	TGTGCCAGCAGCTTAACGGGACTAGACTACAATGAGCAGTTCTTC
TRBV2	once	TRBJ1-4	-	CASSGTGQNNEKLFF	TGTGCCAGCAGTGGTACCGGACAGAATAATGAAAAACTGTTTTTT
TRBV18	once	TRBJ1-2	-	CASSTGLVYGYTF	TGTGCCAGCTCAACAGGGTTGGTCTATGGCTACACCTTC
TRBV27	-	TRBJ2-1	-	CASSLLVRSSYNEQFF	TGTGCCAGCAGTTTATTAGTCAGAAGCTCCTACAATGAGCAGTTCTTC
TRBV10-3	once	TRBJ1-2	-	CAISESRGVYGYTF	TGTGCCATCAGTGAGTCAAGGGGAGTGTATGGCTACACCTTC
TRBV11-2	-	TRBJ1-1	-	CASGARAEAFF	TGTGCCAGTGGGGCCAGGGCTGAAGCTTTCTTT
TRBV6-5	few	TRBJ1-6	-	CASSYDTNSPLHF	TGTGCCAGCAGTTACGATACCAATTCACCCCTCCACTTT
TRBV11-2	-	TRBJ1-1	-	CASSLDVGRAFF	TGTGCCAGCAGCTTAGATGTGGGGAGGGCTTTCTTT
TRBV5-1	-	TRBJ2-3	-	CASRWGGPSTDTQYF	TGCGCCAGCAGGTGGGGGGGGCCGAGCACAGATACGCAGTATTTT
TRBV6-1	-	TRBJ1-2	-	CASRYRARGYTF	TGTGCCAGCCGGTACAGGGCGCGTGGCTACACCTTC
TRBV9	once	TRBJ2-1	-	CASSPRITNEQFF	TGTGCCAGCAGTCCTAGGATTACCAATGAGCAGTTCTTC
TRBV11-1	-	TRBJ2-5	-	CASALGTRETQYF	TGTGCCAGCGCCCTCGGGACCCGGGAGACCCAGTACTTC
TRBV30	-	TRBJ2-7	TRBD2	CAWSASGIEQYF	TGTGCCTGGAGCGCTAGCGGGATTGAGCAGTACTTC
TRBV29-1	-	TRBJ2-7	-	CSVLGAGYEQYF	TGCAGCGTATTGGGTGCTGGTTACGAGCAGTACTTC
TRBV4-2	-	TRBJ2-1	TRBD2	CASSQDVGRGGYNEQFF	TGTGCCAGCAGCCAAGATGTTGGGCGGGGGGGCTACAATGAGCAGTTCTTC
TRBV7-2	-	TRBJ2-7	TRBD2	CASSLWGTSGRYYEQYF	TGTGCCAGCAGCTTATGGGGAACTAGCGGGAGGTACTACGAGCAGTACTTC